This T cell receptor beta chain derives from a study of shared clonotypes between healthy human individuals. CDR3 length: 15 residues. V lost 0 bases to trimming and J lost 0 bases, with 7 bases between them. Germline-derived CDR1 and CDR2 are LNHNV and YYDKDF (reference sequence). Assay used: immunoSEQ multiplex PCR; TCRdb lists only in-frame clones, some missing. Among approximately 2,000,000 clones, around 93% were seen once, and the ten largest hold more than 1.5%. The naive CD8 fraction comprised CD45RO-negative cells positively selected for CCR7 and excluded terminally differentiated effector memory CD45RA+ cells.

The sample comprised naive CD8+ T cells from PBMCs. This clonotype was sampled from a man between 18 and 35 years old in good health. Some clones in this sample may be carry-over from other donors' samples. The chain links TRBV15 to TRBJ2-3; D is unresolved. CDR3 sequence reads: CATSRDLRSTDTQYF. The DNA of the CDR3 is TGTGCCACCAGCAGAGATCTTCGGAGCACAGATACGCAGTATTTT.